This T cell receptor (beta chain) was sequenced in a study of blood T cell repertoires in COVID-19. V gave up 6 bases and J gave up 7 bases, with 15 bases separating them. The length of the CDR3 is 13 residues. Per the authors' pipeline: Scientists estimated how many nucleated cells there were by amplifying reference gene primers. Libraries were prepared by immunoSEQ multiplex PCR; TCRdb keeps only in-frame clonotypes and omits some of them. The V and J calls and clone size were taken over from that table, and D and trimming were inferred from the DNA. This table has just over 80,000 clones, around nine tenths appearing once. Participants spanned ages about 18 to 90 years and resided in some 22 US areas.

The material sequenced was PBMCs or T cells enriched from blood (not recorded which). The V gene is TRBV12-3 or TRBV12-4, the J gene TRBJ1-2; weak D call: TRBD1 (5 bases). The receptor's source is a woman aged 45-59 years with acute COVID-19. DNA of the CDR3: TGTGCCAGCAGGGAAACAGGAGAAAGTGGCTACACCTTC. Encoded protein: CASRETGESGYTF.